This entry describes one TCR beta chain. Germline loops: CDR1 SNHLY, CDR2 FYNNEI. The V gene lost 2 bases and the J gene lost 6 bases, with 7 bases spanning the gap. There are 13 residues in the CDR3. This entry is derived from a study of shared clonotypes between healthy human individuals. The method was immunoSEQ multiplex PCR; TCRdb's version includes in-frame clones alone and lacks a portion of them. The profile covers around 2.3 million clones, with 90% to 96% appearing a single time and over 0.1% taken by the ten largest. Source material: naive CD4+ T cells sorted from blood. Specified subset: CD45RA+ positively selected. This chain uses TRBV2 with TRBJ2-2, with D tentatively TRBD2 (5 bases). The sequence derives from a man between 18 and 29 years old in good health. CDR3 nucleotide sequence: TGTGCCAGCAGTGAACGGGGTCCCGGGGAGCTGTTTTTT. Protein sequence: CASSERGPGELFF.